The sequence of this T cell receptor (beta chain) was determined in a study of cytomegalovirus exposure and HLA in healthy donors. Use of 60 Vbeta and 13 Jbeta primers characterized the PCR. Clones were sequenced by immunoSEQ multiplex PCR, and TCRdb holds only the in-frame ones, with some missing. Of around 170,000 clones listed, approximately 73% are singletons. The CDR3 sequence is 16 residues long. Trimming cost V 6 bases and J 0 bases, with 17 bases left between them. CDR1 and CDR2 from the germline V gene are LNHNV and YYDKDF (reference sequence). This clone was counted between two and nine times. Its antigen is currently unknown. The study's findings and limits: Further analysis was carried out later, and it showed several of the most significant clusters appearing linked to common viral pathogens. One cluster of highly shared sequence variants probably arose as a sequencing artifact.

The sequence was obtained from a young woman in good health and CMV-seropositive. Sequenced: PBMCs. V is TRBV15 and J is TRBJ2-5, with D maybe TRBD2 (6 bases). CDR3 in amino acids: CATRAKTGVYQETQYF. The CDR3 DNA reads as TGTGCCACCAGAGCGAAAACGGGGGTGTACCAAGAGACCCAGTACTTC.